Sequencing of this T cell receptor (beta chain) was carried out in a study of blood T cell repertoires in COVID-19. Across the whole study: T cells, B-cell-depleted T cells, or PBMCs provided the cDNA or gDNA that served as material.

Individuals drawn from around 25 US areas were roughly 18 to 95 years old. Clinical histories supplied by participants themselves formed the basis of cohort assignment. TCRdb's table, derived via immunoSEQ multiplex PCR, lists solely in-frame clones and lacks some. The sample yields fewer than 450,000 clones, 90% seen once. The CDR3 totals 15 residues. V lost 7 bases, J lost 6 bases, and 9 bases stayed unmatched. CDR1 is MDHEN, CDR2 SYDVKM, per germline. The clonotype comes from a man between 18 and 29 years old who had recovered from COVID-19. The rearrangement joins TRBV28 to TRBJ2-1; 10 bases fit TRBD2. The sample comprised PBMCs or T cells enriched from blood (not recorded which). This CDR3 reads CASTMGLAGVNEQFF. CDR3 in DNA: TGTGCCAGCACCATGGGGCTAGCGGGAGTCAATGAGCAGTTCTTC.